The text below deals with one TCR beta chain. What this receptor recognizes is not known. The sample holds no much larger clone one base away, and base qualities are not on file. The junction shows trimming of 5 bases on V and 5 bases on J, and the gene matches do not reach 3 bases of it. The CDR3 contains 12 residues, cysteine and phenylalanine counted. Only the CDR3 part of the read is kept: 36 bases, read in frame from the first base. The germline V gene gives CDR1 as SGHNT and CDR2 as YENEEA. TCRbeta CDR3 regions were amplified from genomic DNA by means of the immunoSEQ Assay, a bias-controlled multiplex PCR. From the authors' description of their analysis: The number of nucleated cells in each sample was estimated by amplification of reference gene primers within the assay. Sequence reads were collapsed and filtered to measure the absolute abundance of every unique TCRbeta CDR3 rearrangement. For each sample, productive Simpson clonality was calculated by taking the square root of Simpson's diversity index across productive rearrangements. In TCRdb, the immuneACCESS table is reduced to in-frame sequences with V and J assigned. These tables do not hold every clone; where another copy was compared, an unresolved V gene accounts for under half, and the others remain unexplained. Clone size and V and J calls were adopted from that table, with D and trimming inferred from the DNA. The sample has 360,000 or so clones on record, roughly 90% of them singletons. About 6.8% of the sample is in the top ten clones.

Whole blood was collected in K2EDTA tubes by collaborating institutions according to the institutions' own protocols. For TCRbeta analysis, collaborators shipped samples in one of three forms: frozen whole blood, isolated PBMCs, or DNA extracted from either of those sample types. These data are taken from a study of blood T cell repertoires in COVID-19 (dated by TCRdb to 2020 to 2022). The study in broad terms: Samples from collaborators originated in the United States, Italy and Spain and spanned both the acute and convalescent phases of COVID-19. Where available, HLA class I and class II types were taken from metadata supplied by the sample provider and were not determined by assay-based typing. A freely available public database, intended as a resource for researchers studying the immune response to SARS-CoV-2, is where the repertoires were released. Sample metadata almost always included a de-identified subject ID, COVID-19 status, age in years and sex. Subjects who had been exposed to COVID-19, were actively infected with it, or had recovered from it provided the deeply sampled blood TCRbeta repertoires that made up the dataset. The material from the prospective study consisted of cDNA or gDNA derived from T cells, B-cell-depleted T cells, or PBMCs. The samples were drawn from the first 160 participants of the ongoing ImmuneRACE study and from more than 1,000 subjects provided by 6 global collaborators.

Study-wide findings and limitations: Clinical and demographic metadata were provided uncurated, with the amount varying by source and participant.

The receptor's source is a man between 18 and 29 years old with active or convalescent COVID-19. The rearranged chain carries TRBV11-3 and TRBJ2-7; TRBD1 aligns with 7 central bases. The specimen sequenced was peripheral blood. Here the CDR3 is given as CASSLRGNEQYF. The bases read TGTGCCAGCAGCCTCAGGGGGAACGAGCAGTACTTC. Joined to the reference TRBV11-3 and TRBJ2-7 proteins, this CDR3 gives the full variable domain: EAGVVQSPRYKIIEKKQPVAFWCNPISGHNTLYWYLQNLGQGPELLIRYENEEAVDDSQLPKDRFSAERLKGVDSTLKIQPAELGDSAVYLCASSLRGNEQYFGPGTRLTVT.